The 21 T cell receptor beta chains given below trace back to one sample, sequenced in a study of blood T cells in healthy people across ages. The authors ran a second PCR of about 7 to 11 cycles using a sample-barcoded 5' primer and a J-beta primer mix. TCRdb redid the calling of the 5' RACE reads with MiXCR, one entry per CDR3 protein. In the table there are about 320,000 distinct CDR3 sequences, 27% of which are singletons. Sequencing input: blood. The receptor set was obtained from a woman aged 70-85 years in good health.

The gene calls are TRBV7-9 and TRBJ2-7; perhaps TRBD1 as D (6 bases). This CDR3 comprises 12 residues. Trimming removed 6 bases at V and 6 bases at J, with 12 bases between. CDR1 SEHNR and CDR2 FQNEAQ come from the germline V gene (reference sequence). The CDR3 here is CASRGQSSEQYF. The CDR3 DNA sequence: TGTGCCAGCAGAGGACAGTCGTCCGAGCAGTACTTC.

This chain joins TRBV6-5 and TRBJ2-5, with 8 bases aligning to TRBD2. Looked up from germline, CDR1 is MNHEY and CDR2 is SVGAGI. Losses at the gene ends were 6 bases for V and 5 bases for J; bases not matched to a gene: 8. This CDR3 is 14 amino acids long. The CDR3 loop is CASRAGLVSETQYF. In DNA form, the CDR3 reads TGTGCCAGCAGGGCGGGACTAGTGAGTGAGACCCAGTACTTC.

This clonotype was seen once. A much larger clone is a single base away; this may be a read error. The V and J genes are TRBV6-5 and TRBJ2-3; 9 bases are shared with TRBD2. The germline V gene encodes CDR1 MNHEY and CDR2 SVGAGI. There are 20 residues in the CDR3. The CDR3 coding sequence is TGTGCCAGCGGTTACTCGGGGGTAGCGGGGGACCATCCAGCTCCAGATACGCAGTATTTT. This sequence encodes CASGYSGVAGDHPAPDTQYF.

This clonotype was observed once. The chain uses TRBV7-2 and TRBJ2-4; D possibly corresponds to TRBD2 (5 bases). Deletions cut 3 bases from V and 4 bases from J, with 7 bases between. Germline loops: CDR1 SGHTA, CDR2 FQGNSA. The CDR3 covers 13 residues. The CDR3 nucleotides are TGTGCCAGCAGCTTTCCGGGGAAAAACATTCAGTACTTC. As protein: CASSFPGKNIQYF.

This clonotype was detected ten times or more. The chain uses TRBV6-1 and TRBJ2-5; D might be TRBD1 or TRBD2, each matching 7 bases. This CDR3 region has 16 residues. With 6 bases removed from V and 2 bases from J, the gap between germline ends came to 19 bases. Per germline, CDR1 MNHNS and CDR2 SASEGT. The CDR3 is CASRSQGGAFQETQYF. The CDR3 DNA follows: TGTGCCAGCAGATCTCAGGGGGGGGCTTTTCAAGAGACCCAGTACTTC.

This clonotype was seen a few times. This chain links TRBV18 with TRBJ2-1, with TRBD2 matching over 7 bases. The better agreement between TRBJ2-7 and the DNA end casts doubt on the J call. This CDR3 spans 11 amino acids. Germline V gene lookup returns CDR1 KGHSH and CDR2 LQKENI. CDR3 sequence (DNA): TGTGCCAGCGGGGGGGTCCACGAGCAGTACTTC. It translates to CASGGVHEQYF.

The V gene is TRBV29-1, the J gene TRBJ2-5, with TRBD1 matching 8 bases. CDR3 length: 16 residues. V was pared by 5 bases and J by 2 bases, with 13 bases of the junction left unmatched. CDR1 and CDR2 from the germline V gene are SQVTM and ANQGSEA. CDR3 in DNA: TGCAGCGTTCTTACTACGGACAGGGTAATTCAAGAGACCCAGTACTTC. This gives the protein CSVLTTDRVIQETQYF. Variable domain in full (rest from reference TRBV29-1 and TRBJ2-5): SAVISQKPSRDICQRGTSLTIQCQVDSQVTMMFWYRQQPGQSLTLIATANQGSEATYESGFVIDKFPISRPNLTFSTLTVSNMSPEDSSIYLCSVLTTDRVIQETQYFGPGTRLLVL.

This clonotype was seen more than once but under ten times. One junction end does not reproduce the germline sequence, and a read error may be involved. V and J are TRBV20-1 and TRBJ2-2; 8 bases are a match to TRBD2. The CDR3 is made up of 14 amino acids. Germline V gene sequence: CDR1 DFQATT, CDR2 SNEGSKA (reference sequence). CDR3 sequence (DNA): TGCAGTGCTAATGTCGGGAGGGCGTACGGGGAGCTGGTTTTT. Translation: CSANVGRAYGELVF.

This clonotype appeared a few times. The V call is TRBV28, the J call TRBJ2-2, with D possibly TRBD1 on 9 matching bases. Germline CDR1 is MDHEN and CDR2 is SYDVKM. CDR3 length: 20 amino acids. V lost 6 bases and J lost 0, with 26 bases in between. This CDR3 reads CASRKNRGGQGDSNTGELFF. In nucleotides, the CDR3 is TGTGCCAGCAGAAAGAATCGGGGGGGACAGGGTGATTCGAACACCGGGGAGCTGTTTTTT. Variable domain in full (rest from reference TRBV28 and TRBJ2-2): DVKVTQSSRYLVKRTGEKVFLECVQDMDHENMFWYRQDPGLGLRLIYFSYDVKMKEKGDIPEGYSVSREKKERFSLILESASTNQTSMYLCASRKNRGGQGDSNTGELFFGEGSRLTVL.

The sample holds a few counts of this clonotype. The genes are TRBV7-2 and TRBJ2-2; TRBD1 agrees at 10 bases. Per germline, CDR1 SGHTA and CDR2 FQGNSA. With 5 bases clipped from V and 6 bases from J, the junction kept 6 bases outside the gene matches. The CDR3 has 15 residues. In DNA, the CDR3 is TGTGCCAGCAGCCCAGGGACAGGGGAATCCGGGGAGCTGTTTTTT. This encodes CASSPGTGESGELFF.

This chain's CDR3 is CASSLTLANTGELFF. In DNA form, the CDR3 reads TGTGCCAGCAGCTTAACACTAGCGAACACCGGGGAGCTGTTTTTT. The chain uses TRBV7-2 and TRBJ2-2, with a tentative D call TRBD2 (5 bases). This CDR3 is 15 amino acids long. Looked up from germline, CDR1 is SGHTA and CDR2 is FQGNSA. Between the trimmed V and J ends, which lost 2 bases and 0 bases, there was a span of 7 bases.

This clonotype appeared a few times. The rearrangement links TRBV3-1 to TRBJ2-5; tentatively, D is TRBD2 (7 bases). The DNA end favors TRBJ2-1, so the J call may be wrong. CDR1 is LGHDT and CDR2 is YNNKEL in the germline V gene (reference sequence). CDR3 length equals 14 residues. CDR3 loop: CASSQARGRDEQFF. The DNA of the CDR3 is TGTGCCAGCAGCCAAGCAAGGGGGAGGGATGAGCAGTTCTTC.

This chain links TRBV20-1 with TRBJ1-1, with a tentative D call TRBD1 (6 bases). The CDR3 runs to 16 residues. Germline CDR1 and CDR2: DFQATT and SNEGSKA (reference sequence). The V gene lost 3 bases and the J gene lost 3 bases, with 20 bases spanning the gap. CDR3 DNA sequence: TGCAGTGCTAGGGGGGCCACAGGGAATAGGTACACTGAAGCTTTCTTT. Translating gives CSARGATGNRYTEAFF.

This clonotype was seen more than once but under ten times. The chain carries TRBV2 and TRBJ1-1; 8 positions match TRBD1. Germline lookup yields CDR1 SNHLY and CDR2 FYNNEI. The CDR3 covers 13 residues. V shed 6 bases, J shed 2 bases, and the junction held 2 bases outside the gene matches. The CDR3, as DNA: TGTGCCAGCAGCGGACAGGGAAACACTGAAGCTTTCTTT. Translation: CASSGQGNTEAFF.

Only a few counts were recorded for this clonotype. The chain links TRBV27 to TRBJ1-1; TRBD1 matches 7 bases. Germline lookup yields CDR1 MNHEY and CDR2 SMNVEV (reference sequence). The length of the CDR3 is 14 residues. V lost 5 bases to trimming and J lost 1 base; unmatched junction nucleotides: 4. CDR3 coding DNA: TGTGCCAGCAGTCGGGACAGCCCGAACACTGAAGCTTTCTTT. This encodes CASSRDSPNTEAFF.

This clonotype showed up just a few times. V is TRBV12-3 or TRBV12-4 and J is TRBJ2-4, with a weak D call TRBD2 (5 bases). V was trimmed by 11 bases and J by 8 bases, leaving 13 bases between them. The CDR3 covers 11 residues. For the CDR3, the DNA is TGTGCCGGCGGCCCCGGGGACATTCAGTACTTC. It is translated as CAGGPGDIQYF.

The chain has TRBV29-1 and TRBJ2-3; 7 bases match TRBD2. The CDR3 runs to 13 residues. Germline V CDR1 and CDR2: SQVTM, ANQGSEA. The junction had 6 bases not matched to a gene; V was cut back by 5 bases and J by 4 bases. This CDR3 reads CSVLREFSDTQYF. The CDR3 coding sequence is TGCAGCGTTTTGCGGGAGTTCTCAGATACGCAGTATTTT.

This clonotype was seen ten or more times. The V call is TRBV10-3, the J call TRBJ2-7; no reliable D call. CDR1 and CDR2 (germline): ENHRY, SYGVKD. V was shortened by 2 bases and J by 3 bases, with 5 bases between the two germline ends. The CDR3 spans 12 residues. CDR3 region: CAISEGIYEQYF. The DNA for the CDR3 is TGTGCCATCAGTGAGGGGATCTACGAGCAGTACTTC.

In its sample, this clonotype was seen a few times. The CDR3 is CASSSDREETQYF. DNA for the CDR3: TGTGCCAGCAGTTCCGACAGGGAAGAGACCCAGTACTTC. The chain uses TRBV28 and TRBJ2-5; TRBD1 aligns across 7 bases. The CDR3 is 13 amino acids. V dropped 4 bases and J dropped 3; count of bases not matched to a gene: 2. Germline V gene data show CDR1 as MDHEN and CDR2 as SYDVKM.

The V call is TRBV20-1, the J call TRBJ2-2, with 11 positions matching TRBD2. CDR3 length equals 15 residues. V shed 5 bases, J shed 4 bases, and the junction held 6 bases outside the gene matches. Germline loops: CDR1 DFQATT, CDR2 SNEGSKA (reference sequence). The CDR3 loop reads CSAPVSGGVTGELFF. In nucleotides, the CDR3 is TGCAGTGCTCCCGTTAGCGGGGGGGTCACCGGGGAGCTGTTTTTT.

The rearrangement links TRBV27 to TRBJ1-1; possibly TRBD1 for D (5 bases). The germline V gene encodes CDR1 MNHEY and CDR2 SMNVEV (reference sequence). The ends were cut back, 6 bases at V and 10 bases at J, with 21 bases in the middle. This CDR3 comprises 14 residues. The chain's CDR3 is CASRSNIRDLGAFF. CDR3 nucleotides: TGTGCCAGCAGATCAAACATCAGGGACCTCGGAGCTTTCTTT.